This section outlines one T cell receptor beta chain sequence together with its context. Its antigen is still unknown. Relative to the germline gene, one junction end is altered; a read error may explain this. This sample is part of a study of shared clonotypes between healthy human individuals. The study, taken as a whole, reports: Larger richness was generally estimated for naive than memory subsets. Shared clonotypes: roughly 4.7% naive CD4, under 4% naive CD8, over 2% memory CD4, approximately 0.37% memory CD8.

The genomic DNA of each subset was split evenly across several immunoSEQ plates. Libraries were prepared by immunoSEQ multiplex PCR; TCRdb keeps only in-frame clonotypes and omits some of them. This sample carries about 2.4 million clones, 93% of them seen once, and the ten largest clones take around 0.37%. The specimen was naive CD4+ T cells from PBMCs. As to subset: CD45RA+ positively selected. The receptor's source is a man between 18 and 29 years old in good health. Some clones in this sample may be carry-over from other donors' samples.

The CDR3 here is CASSLALANTGELFF. The DNA of the CDR3 is TGTGCCAGCAGTTTGGCCTTAGCGAACACCGGGGAGCTGTTTTTT. The chain employs TRBV5-4 and TRBJ2-2; D is unclear. This CDR3 region has 15 residues. Germline V CDR1 and CDR2: SGHNT, YYREEE (reference sequence).